This TCR beta chain is from a study of cytomegalovirus exposure and HLA in healthy donors. The study, taken as a whole, reports: There were a few CMV-associated chains whose specificity for CMV antigens was confirmed in vitro. Later analysis placed DRB1 highest and HLA-C lowest in TCR association rates, which differed by HLA locus. One cluster of highly shared sequence variants probably arose as a sequencing artifact. CMV serostatus was the only immune exposure information that was available.

PCR involved 60 Vbeta and 13 Jbeta primers. Assay used: immunoSEQ multiplex PCR; TCRdb lists only in-frame clones, some missing. The table has about 110,000 clones, 74% seen once; the top ten hold 2.6%. Regarding this clone: Its specificity is not known.

The TCR was taken from a man in his fifties in good health and CMV-seropositive. The specimen was PBMCs.

The CDR3 here is CASSVDLAGVMFF. In DNA, the CDR3 is TGTGCCAGCAGCGTAGATTTAGCGGGGGTAATGTTCTTC. The chain joins TRBV9 to TRBJ2-1; TRBD2 agrees at 9 bases. Germline values: CDR1 SGDLS, CDR2 YYNGEE. This CDR3 spans 13 amino acids. With 0 bases clipped from V and 15 bases from J, the junction kept 7 bases outside the gene matches. Full variable domain (rest looked up from reference TRBV9 and TRBJ2-1): DSGVTQTPKHLITATGQRVTLRCSPRSGDLSVYWYQQSLDQGLQFLIQYYNGEERAKGNILERFSAQQFPDLHSELNLSSLELGDSALYFCASSVDLAGVMFFGPGTRLTVL.